These 17 T cell receptor beta chains came from one sample sequenced in a study of blood T cell repertoires in COVID-19 (dated by TCRdb to about 2020). The protocol used for the library was the immunoSEQ multiplex PCR assay. TCRdb carries this immuneACCESS record with in-frame sequences only. Its versions omit some clonotypes, under half of them owing to an unresolved V gene in the studies checked, with the rest unexplained. Counted in this sample were about 370,000 clones; around 87% of them appeared once. Of the sample, about 9.4% falls within the top ten clones. Material for sequencing was peripheral blood. Source of these receptors: a woman between 25 and 40 years old with COVID-19, enrolled during active disease.

The chain employs TRBV10-3 and TRBJ2-7; 8 nucleotides align to TRBD1. The ends lost 2 bases at V and 7 bases at J; junction bases unmatched: 7. The germline V gene has CDR1 ENHRY and CDR2 SYGVKD. CDR3 length: 14 residues. CDR3 coding DNA: TGTGCCATCAGTGAGCCGACAGGGGCAGGGGAGCAGTACTTC. This encodes CAISEPTGAGEQYF.

V usage is TRBV27 and J usage is TRBJ1-1, with D possibly being TRBD1 (5 bases). The germline CDR1 and CDR2 sequences are MNHEY and SMNVEV (reference sequence). The V gene lost 7 bases and the J gene lost 6 bases, with 21 bases spanning the gap. This CDR3 has 15 amino acids. The CDR3 loop is CASNPRRGGIPEAFF. The CDR3 DNA sequence: TGTGCCAGCAACCCACGGAGGGGAGGGATCCCTGAAGCTTTCTTT.

This clone was detected once. The V call is TRBV5-4, the J call TRBJ1-4; possibly TRBD1 for D (6 bases). The CDR3 is 13 amino acids. From germline, CDR1 is SGHNT and CDR2 YYREEE (reference sequence). V was pared by 3 bases and J by 8 bases, with 11 bases between. Written as DNA, the CDR3 is TGTGCCAGCAGCTCGCCGAGGGGGGAAAAACTGTTTTTT. Protein: CASSSPRGEKLFF.

The chain has TRBV29-1 and TRBJ2-2; TRBD1 aligns across 9 bases. CDR1 and CDR2 from the germline V gene are SQVTM and ANQGSEA. The CDR3 consists of 16 residues. After removal of 7 bases from V and 6 bases from J, the junction contained 15 bases not matched to a gene. In nucleotides, the CDR3 is TGCAGCGCTACTAAACTCGGGACAGGGCGGGCCGGGGAGCTGTTTTTT. This encodes CSATKLGTGRAGELFF.

The genes are TRBV5-1 and TRBJ1-4, with TRBD1 as a possible D gene (6 bases). Per germline, CDR1 SGHRS and CDR2 YFSETQ. Trimming pared 3 bases from V and 7 bases from J, leaving 13 bases between. The CDR3 length is 14 residues. The CDR3 bases are TGCGCCAGCAGCTCCGGACAGATTAGTGAAAAACTGTTTTTT. Encoded protein: CASSSGQISEKLFF.

The V call is TRBV30, the J call TRBJ2-1, with 8 bases lining up with TRBD2. J gave up 10 bases and V 2 bases, and 7 bases lay outside the gene matches. The CDR3 has 13 residues. Germline CDR1 GTSNPN, CDR2 SVGIG (reference sequence). CDR3 sequence: CAWSQRGGGEQFF. CDR3 sequence (DNA): TGTGCCTGGAGTCAACGGGGGGGCGGCGAGCAGTTCTTC.

The genes are TRBV6-5 and TRBJ1-2, with D tentatively TRBD1 (6 bases). The CDR3 is 15 residues long. Germline V CDR1 and CDR2: MNHEY, SVGAGI. Trimming shortened V by 7 bases and J by 3 bases, and 18 bases separated the two germline ends. The CDR3 loop is CASNGRGGGDYGYTF. The DNA of the CDR3 is TGTGCCAGCAACGGCCGAGGGGGGGGCGACTATGGCTACACCTTC.

This clone was recorded only once. The rearrangement links TRBV2 to TRBJ2-3; D uncertain. This CDR3 has 12 residues. Between the trimmed V and J ends, which lost 7 bases and 5 bases, there was a span of 10 bases. CDR1 SNHLY and CDR2 FYNNEI come from the germline V gene. The DNA for the CDR3 is TGTGCCAGCAACGGGTTGGAAGATACGCAGTATTTT. Translated, it gives CASNGLEDTQYF.

The chain is built from TRBV11-3 and TRBJ2-3; 11 bases fit TRBD2. Germline CDR1 and CDR2: SGHNT and YENEEA. Unmatched junction bases numbered 4, after V lost 5 bases and J lost 0 bases. This CDR3 comprises 16 residues. The CDR3 nucleotides are TGTGCCAGCAGCGTCGGGACTAGCGGTAGCACAGATACGCAGTATTTT. It codes for CASSVGTSGSTDTQYF. The whole variable domain, remainder taken from reference TRBV11-3 and TRBJ2-3, is EAGVVQSPRYKIIEKKQPVAFWCNPISGHNTLYWYLQNLGQGPELLIRYENEEAVDDSQLPKDRFSAERLKGVDSTLKIQPAELGDSAVYLCASSVGTSGSTDTQYFGPGTRLTVL.

This clone was seen only a few times. The rearrangement joins TRBV9 to TRBJ2-5; TRBD2 agrees at 14 bases. This CDR3 is 18 amino acids long. The junction had 6 bases not matched to a gene; V was cut back by 1 base and J by 1 base. The germline V gene encodes CDR1 SGDLS and CDR2 YYNGEE. CDR3 bases: TGTGCCAGCAGCGTAACCCCCGGGACTAGCGGGAGCCAAGAGACCCAGTACTTC. Translation gives CASSVTPGTSGSQETQYF. The full variable domain, with the rest looked up from reference TRBV9 and TRBJ2-5, is DSGVTQTPKHLITATGQRVTLRCSPRSGDLSVYWYQQSLDQGLQFLIQYYNGEERAKGNILERFSAQQFPDLHSELNLSSLELGDSALYFCASSVTPGTSGSQETQYFGPGTRLLVL.

The count of this clone is one. The J gene is TRBJ2-6, the V gene TRBV19; a possible D gene is TRBD1 (6 bases). The germline V and J ends were trimmed by 6 bases and 3 bases, with 12 bases remaining between them. Germline CDR1 is LNHDA and CDR2 is SQIVND (reference sequence). The CDR3 runs to 15 residues. The CDR3 protein is CASRITGFGANVLTF. In nucleotides, the CDR3 is TGTGCCAGTAGAATTACAGGGTTTGGGGCCAACGTCCTGACTTTC.

The chain is built from TRBV30 and TRBJ1-2; perhaps TRBD1 as D (5 bases). Between the trimmed V and J ends, which lost 2 bases and 4 bases, there was a span of 11 bases. The CDR3 is made up of 13 amino acids. Germline values: CDR1 GTSNPN, CDR2 SVGIG (reference sequence). CDR3 coding DNA: TGTGCCTGGAGTCAAGGAGGGGTCTATGGCTACACCTTC. This gives the protein CAWSQGGVYGYTF. The whole variable domain, filled in from reference TRBV30 and TRBJ1-2, reads SQTIHQWPATLVQPVGSPLSLECTVEGTSNPNLYWYRQAAGRGLQLLFYSVGIGQISSEVPQNLSASRPQDRQFILSSKKLLLSDSGFYLCAWSQGGVYGYTFGSGTRLTVV.

The chain links TRBV7-9 to TRBJ2-5, with 7 bases identical to TRBD2. Germline-derived CDR1 and CDR2 are SEHNR and FQNEAQ (reference sequence). The CDR3 contains 14 residues. Germline trimming cut 5 bases from V and 6 bases from J; bases unmatched to any gene: 9. In nucleotides, the CDR3 is TGTGCCAGCAGCGGCACTAGCGACCAGAAGACCCAGTACTTC. It yields the protein CASSGTSDQKTQYF. Full variable domain (missing parts from reference TRBV7-9 and TRBJ2-5): DTGVSQNPRHKITKRGQNVTFRCDPISEHNRLYWYRQTLGQGPEFLTYFQNEAQLEKSRLLSDRFSAERPKGSFSTLEIQRTEQGDSAMYLCASSGTSDQKTQYFGPGTRLLVL.

This chain connects TRBV29-1 to TRBJ2-7; D ambiguous. Trimming removed 4 bases from V and 2 bases from J, with 9 bases in between. The V gene's germline CDR1 is SQVTM and CDR2 ANQGSEA. This CDR3 is 12 amino acids long. CDR3 residues: CSVARVAYEQYF. The CDR3, as DNA: TGCAGCGTTGCTCGGGTGGCCTACGAGCAGTACTTC.

This rearrangement joins TRBV21-1 to TRBJ2-2; TRBD1 was called by the table and not checked on the DNA. TRBV21-1 is shown as a pseudogene. This CDR3 is built from 15 residues. DNA of the CDR3: TGTGCCAGCACCCGGGCCCCAGGGGGTGTCGGGGAGCTGTTTTTT. Translating gives CASTRAPGGVGELFF.

J is TRBJ1-5 and V is TRBV20-1; 7 bases agree with TRBD1. CDR3 size: 16 residues. CDR1 DFQATT and CDR2 SNEGSKA come from the germline V gene (reference sequence). After removal of 3 bases from V and 0 bases from J, the junction contained 8 bases not matched to a gene. CDR3: CSASPNRGSSNQPQHF. The DNA for the CDR3 is TGCAGTGCTAGTCCAAACAGGGGATCTAGCAATCAGCCCCAGCATTTT.

This chain connects TRBV9 to TRBJ2-5; D is possibly TRBD2 (5 bases). V was cut by 0 bases and J by 0 bases, with 12 bases left in between. Looked up from germline, CDR1 is SGDLS and CDR2 is YYNGEE. The CDR3 length is 16 residues. DNA of the CDR3: TGTGCCAGCAGCGTAGAAGATAGCGCCTACCAAGAGACCCAGTACTTC. Translated, it gives CASSVEDSAYQETQYF. Filled out from reference TRBV9 and TRBJ2-5, the complete variable domain reads DSGVTQTPKHLITATGQRVTLRCSPRSGDLSVYWYQQSLDQGLQFLIQYYNGEERAKGNILERFSAQQFPDLHSELNLSSLELGDSALYFCASSVEDSAYQETQYFGPGTRLLVL.